Below, 2 T cell receptor beta chains from the same sample are listed, as sequenced in a study of T cell repertoires in aging, cancer and after chemotherapy. Peripheral blood genomic DNA, not sorted cells or RNA, was the template. Multiplex touch-down PCR with TRB-A/B primers amplified rearranged V-D-J TRB sequences. A single record per CDR3 protein comes from TCRdb applying MiXCR to the multiplex PCR reads. The table has about 9,200 distinct CDR3 sequences, around a third seen once. Specimen: blood. The receptors originated from a human donor in good health.

The rearrangement joins TRBV6-1 to TRBJ2-1; D gene unclear. The CDR3 is 14 residues long. Germline V lookup: CDR1 MNHNS, CDR2 SASEGT. Trimming stripped 8 bases from V and 8 bases from J, with 19 bases between. This CDR3 reads CASEMRWSEDEQFF. In nucleotides, the CDR3 is TGTGCCAGCGAAATGAGGTGGTCCGAGGATGAGCAGTTCTTC.

This clonotype has more than one count but fewer than ten. The chain couples TRBV11-2 to TRBJ2-1; perhaps TRBD1 as D (5 bases). The CDR3 contains 15 residues. V was cut by 5 bases and J by 6 bases, with 17 bases left in between. The germline CDR1 and CDR2 sequences are SGHAT and FQNNGV. The CDR3 nucleotides are TGTGCCAGCAGCCTAGTAGCAGGGTTTTCCAATGAGCAGTTCTTC. Protein sequence: CASSLVAGFSNEQFF.